This TCR beta chain was observed in a study of response to subunit inactivated influenza vaccine. Regarding the study as a whole: Each seasonal flu vaccination may recruit only limited new T cells, authors suggested.

The sample holds a few counts of this clonotype. Its antigen is not known. The trim removed 4 bases at V and 7 bases at J, leaving 15 bases unmatched. Germline V gene data show CDR1 as PRHDT and CDR2 as FYEKMQ (reference sequence). CDR3 size: 18 residues. TCRdb re-called the RT-PCR reads through MiXCR, storing one row per CDR3 protein. This table has some 850,000 distinct CDR3 sequences, approximately 18% appearing once. The TCR was taken from a middle-aged man who received an inactivated influenza vaccine. The sequencing here drew on PBMCs from blood, taken 4 to 6 days after vaccination. The chain couples TRBV13 to TRBJ2-1, with 11 bases that match TRBD2. The DNA for the CDR3 is TGTGCCAGCAGCTCCACAACCAAACTAGCGGGAGTAGTTAATGAGCAGTTCTTC. Protein sequence: CASSSTTKLAGVVNEQFF. The full variable domain, in which reference TRBV13 and TRBJ2-1 provide the parts outside the CDR3, is AAGVIQSPRHLIKEKRETATLKCYPIPRHDTVYWYQQGPGQDPQFLISFYEKMQSDKGSIPDRFSAQQFSDYHSELNMSSLELGDSALYFCASSSTTKLAGVVNEQFFGPGTRLTVL.